Sequencing of this T cell receptor beta chain was carried out in a study of response to subunit inactivated influenza vaccine. Germline V gives CDR1 DFQATT, CDR2 SNEGSKA (reference sequence). The V end lost 4 bases, the J end lost 0 bases, and 19 bases lay between the germline ends. The CDR3 length is 17 residues. TCRdb re-derived calls from the RT-PCR reads in MiXCR, one entry per CDR3 protein. This repertoire shows around 530,000 distinct CDR3 sequences, 16% found once; its top ten account for less than 4%. The TCR comes from a man aged 50 to 69 who received an inactivated influenza vaccine. The chain joins TRBV20-1 to TRBJ2-1, with D perhaps TRBD1 or TRBD2 (5 bases each). Sequenced here: CD4+ T cells sorted from PBMCs, sampled approximately 25 months after vaccination. The DNA for the CDR3 is TGCAGTGCTACTGGCCGGGGCCAAAGGGGCTCCTACAATGAGCAGTTCTTC. This codes for CSATGRGQRGSYNEQFF.